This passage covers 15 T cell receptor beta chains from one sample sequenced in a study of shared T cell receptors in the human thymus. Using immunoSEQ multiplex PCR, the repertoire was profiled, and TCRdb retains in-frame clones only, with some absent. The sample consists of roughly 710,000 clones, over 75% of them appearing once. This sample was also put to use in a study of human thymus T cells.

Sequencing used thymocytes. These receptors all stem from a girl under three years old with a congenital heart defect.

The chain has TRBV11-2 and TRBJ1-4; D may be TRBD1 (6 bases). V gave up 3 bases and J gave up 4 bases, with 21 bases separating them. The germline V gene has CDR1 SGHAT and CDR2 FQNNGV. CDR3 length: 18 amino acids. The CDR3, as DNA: TGTGCCAGCAGCTTGGTGGGGGCGCAAAGGGTGGATAATGAAAAACTGTTTTTT. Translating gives CASSLVGAQRVDNEKLFF.

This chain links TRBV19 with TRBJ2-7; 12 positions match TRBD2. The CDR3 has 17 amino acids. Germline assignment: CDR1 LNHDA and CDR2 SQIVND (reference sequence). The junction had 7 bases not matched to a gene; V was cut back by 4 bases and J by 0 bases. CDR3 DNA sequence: TGTGCCAGTAGTAAGACTAGCGGGGGCACAAGCTCCTACGAGCAGTACTTC. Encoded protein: CASSKTSGGTSSYEQYF.

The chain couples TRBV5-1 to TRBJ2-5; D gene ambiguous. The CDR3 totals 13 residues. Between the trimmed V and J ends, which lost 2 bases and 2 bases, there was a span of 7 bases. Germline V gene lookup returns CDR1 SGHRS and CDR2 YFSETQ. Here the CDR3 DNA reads TGCGCCAGCAGCTTCTCGCAGCAAGAGACCCAGTACTTC. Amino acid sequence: CASSFSQQETQYF.

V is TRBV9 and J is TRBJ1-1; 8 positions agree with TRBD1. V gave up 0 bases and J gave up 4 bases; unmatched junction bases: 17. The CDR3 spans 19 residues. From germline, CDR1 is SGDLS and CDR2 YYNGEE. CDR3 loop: CASSVVGWDRTPPGTEAFF. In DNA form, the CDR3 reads TGTGCCAGCAGCGTAGTGGGCTGGGACAGGACCCCACCGGGCACTGAAGCTTTCTTT.

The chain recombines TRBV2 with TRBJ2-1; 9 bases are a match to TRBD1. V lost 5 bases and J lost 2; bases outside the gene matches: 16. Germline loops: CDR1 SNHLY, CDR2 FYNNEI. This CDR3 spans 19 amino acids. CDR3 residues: CASSYPGTGSGGAYNEQFF. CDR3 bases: TGTGCCAGCAGTTACCCCGGGACAGGGTCCGGCGGGGCCTACAATGAGCAGTTCTTC.

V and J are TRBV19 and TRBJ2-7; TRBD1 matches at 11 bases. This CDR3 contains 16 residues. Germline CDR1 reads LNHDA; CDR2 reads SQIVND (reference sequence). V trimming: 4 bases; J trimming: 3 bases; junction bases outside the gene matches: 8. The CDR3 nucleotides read TGTGCCAGTAGTAATGCCGGGGACAGGGGGATCTACGAGCAGTACTTC. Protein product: CASSNAGDRGIYEQYF.

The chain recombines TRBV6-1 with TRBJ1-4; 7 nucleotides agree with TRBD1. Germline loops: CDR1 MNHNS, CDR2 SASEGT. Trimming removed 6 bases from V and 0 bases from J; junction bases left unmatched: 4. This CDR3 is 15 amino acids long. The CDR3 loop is CASRNQGATNEKLFF. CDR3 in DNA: TGTGCCAGCAGAAACCAGGGGGCAACTAATGAAAAACTGTTTTTT.

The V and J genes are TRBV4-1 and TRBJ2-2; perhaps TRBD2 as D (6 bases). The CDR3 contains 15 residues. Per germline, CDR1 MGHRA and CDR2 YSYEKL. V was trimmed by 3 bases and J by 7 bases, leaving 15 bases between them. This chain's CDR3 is CASSHEGFSGGELFF. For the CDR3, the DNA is TGCGCCAGCAGCCACGAGGGTTTTAGCGGCGGGGAGCTGTTTTTT.

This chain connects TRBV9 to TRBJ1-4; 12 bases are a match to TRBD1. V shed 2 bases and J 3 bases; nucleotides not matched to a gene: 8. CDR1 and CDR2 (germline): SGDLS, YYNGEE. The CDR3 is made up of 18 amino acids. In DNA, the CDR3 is TGTGCCAGCAGCGTGGGGGGACAGGGGGCGCAGGCTAATGAAAAACTGTTTTTT. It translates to CASSVGGQGAQANEKLFF.

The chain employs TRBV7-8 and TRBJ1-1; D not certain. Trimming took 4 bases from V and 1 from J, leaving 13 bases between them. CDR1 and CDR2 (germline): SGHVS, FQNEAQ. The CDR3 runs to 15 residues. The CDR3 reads CASSSPMRRNTEAFF. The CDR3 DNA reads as TGTGCCAGCAGCTCCCCGATGAGAAGGAACACTGAAGCTTTCTTT.

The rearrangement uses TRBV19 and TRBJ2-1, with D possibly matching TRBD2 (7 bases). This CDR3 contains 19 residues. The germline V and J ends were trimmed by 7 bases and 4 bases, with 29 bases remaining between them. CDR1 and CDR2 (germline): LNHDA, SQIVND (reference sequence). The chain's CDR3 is CASMTNRGGSYWWYNEQFF. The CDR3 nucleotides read TGTGCCAGTATGACGAATAGGGGGGGTTCTTATTGGTGGTACAATGAGCAGTTCTTC.

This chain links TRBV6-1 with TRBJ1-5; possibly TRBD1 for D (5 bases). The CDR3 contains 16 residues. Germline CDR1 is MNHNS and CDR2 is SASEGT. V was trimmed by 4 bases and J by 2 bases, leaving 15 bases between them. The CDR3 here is CASSGIPQGGNQPQHF. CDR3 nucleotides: TGTGCCAGCAGTGGAATCCCGCAGGGTGGCAATCAGCCCCAGCATTTT.

This chain's CDR3 is CASRPDRGRRETQYF. The CDR3 DNA sequence: TGTGCCAGCAGACCCGACAGGGGGCGCCGAGAGACCCAGTACTTC. The chain combines TRBV6-5 with TRBJ2-5; 10 bases align to TRBD1. The CDR3 contains 15 residues. Germline-derived CDR1 and CDR2 are MNHEY and SVGAGI. V lost 6 bases to trimming and J lost 4 bases; unmatched junction nucleotides: 8.

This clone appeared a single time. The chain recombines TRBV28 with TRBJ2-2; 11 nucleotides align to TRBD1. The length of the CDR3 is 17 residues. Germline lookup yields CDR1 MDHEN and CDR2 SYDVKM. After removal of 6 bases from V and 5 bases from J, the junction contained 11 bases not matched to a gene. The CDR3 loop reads CASSPRNGTGGTGELFF. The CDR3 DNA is TGTGCCAGCAGCCCCCGTAATGGGACAGGGGGAACCGGGGAGCTGTTTTTT.

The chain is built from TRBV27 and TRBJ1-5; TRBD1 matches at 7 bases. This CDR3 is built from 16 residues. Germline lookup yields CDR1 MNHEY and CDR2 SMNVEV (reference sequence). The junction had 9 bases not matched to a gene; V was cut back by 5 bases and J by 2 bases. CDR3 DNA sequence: TGTGCCAGCAGTCCGGGACAGTGGATTGGCAATCAGCCCCAGCATTTT. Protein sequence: CASSPGQWIGNQPQHF.